The TCR beta chain under discussion was sequenced for a study of T-cell memory formation after mild COVID-19. TCRdb ran MiXCR on the 5' RACE reads and lists one entry per CDR3 protein. The sample yields 450,000 or so distinct CDR3 sequences, roughly 23% seen once. Deletions cut 2 bases from V and 2 bases from J, with 12 bases between. Germline V CDR1 and CDR2: SGHRS, YFSETQ. The CDR3 has 15 amino acids. The rearrangement joins TRBV5-1 to TRBJ2-3; no reliable D call. Sequenced sample: PBMCs or a T cell subset sorted from them (not recorded which). This receptor was identified in an adult woman who had mild COVID-19 (a few samples of this study predate the infection). Cell type and time point are not known. In DNA form, the CDR3 reads TGCGCCAGCAGCTTAGTAGGAGACAACACAGATACGCAGTATTTT. It encodes CASSLVGDNTDTQYF. Using reference TRBV5-1 and TRBJ2-3 for the parts outside the CDR3, the full variable domain is KAGVTQTPRYLIKTRGQQVTLSCSPISGHRSVSWYQQTPGQGLQFLFEYFSETQRNKGNFPGRFSGRQFSNSRSEMNVSTLELGDSALYLCASSLVGDNTDTQYFGPGTRLTVL.